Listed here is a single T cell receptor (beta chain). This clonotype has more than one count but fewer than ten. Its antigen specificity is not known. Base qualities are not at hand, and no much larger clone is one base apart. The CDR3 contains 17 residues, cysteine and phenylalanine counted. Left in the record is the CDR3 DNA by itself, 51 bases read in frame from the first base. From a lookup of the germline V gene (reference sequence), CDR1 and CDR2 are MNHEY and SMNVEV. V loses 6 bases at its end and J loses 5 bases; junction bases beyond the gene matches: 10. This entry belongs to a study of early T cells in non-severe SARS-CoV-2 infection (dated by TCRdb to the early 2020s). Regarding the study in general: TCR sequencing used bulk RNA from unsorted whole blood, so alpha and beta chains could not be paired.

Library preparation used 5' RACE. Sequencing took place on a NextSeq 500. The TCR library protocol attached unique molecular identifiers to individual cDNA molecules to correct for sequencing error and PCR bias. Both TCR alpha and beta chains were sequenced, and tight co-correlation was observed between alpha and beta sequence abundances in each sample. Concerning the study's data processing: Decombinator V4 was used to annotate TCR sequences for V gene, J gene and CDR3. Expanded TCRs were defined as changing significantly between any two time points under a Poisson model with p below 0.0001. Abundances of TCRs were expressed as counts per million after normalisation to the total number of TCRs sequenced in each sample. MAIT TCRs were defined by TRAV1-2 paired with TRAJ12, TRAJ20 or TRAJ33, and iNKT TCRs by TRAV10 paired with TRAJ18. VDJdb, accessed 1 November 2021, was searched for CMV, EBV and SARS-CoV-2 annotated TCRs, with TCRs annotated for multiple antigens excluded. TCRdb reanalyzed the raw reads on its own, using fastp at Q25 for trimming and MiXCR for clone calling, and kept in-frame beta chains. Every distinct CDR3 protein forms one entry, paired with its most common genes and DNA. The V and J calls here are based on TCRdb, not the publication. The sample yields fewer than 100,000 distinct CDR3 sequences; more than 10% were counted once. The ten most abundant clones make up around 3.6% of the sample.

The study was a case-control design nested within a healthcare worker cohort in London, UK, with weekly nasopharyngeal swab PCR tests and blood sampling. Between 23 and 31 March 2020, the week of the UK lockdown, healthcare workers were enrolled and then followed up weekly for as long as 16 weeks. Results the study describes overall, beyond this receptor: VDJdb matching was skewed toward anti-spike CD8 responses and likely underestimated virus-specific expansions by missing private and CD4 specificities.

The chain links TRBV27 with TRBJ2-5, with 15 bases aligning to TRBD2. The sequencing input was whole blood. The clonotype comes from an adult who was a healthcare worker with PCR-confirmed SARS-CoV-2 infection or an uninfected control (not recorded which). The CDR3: CASRPSGTSGRWETQYF. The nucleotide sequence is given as TGTGCCAGCAGACCTTCCGGGACTAGCGGGAGGTGGGAGACCCAGTACTTC.